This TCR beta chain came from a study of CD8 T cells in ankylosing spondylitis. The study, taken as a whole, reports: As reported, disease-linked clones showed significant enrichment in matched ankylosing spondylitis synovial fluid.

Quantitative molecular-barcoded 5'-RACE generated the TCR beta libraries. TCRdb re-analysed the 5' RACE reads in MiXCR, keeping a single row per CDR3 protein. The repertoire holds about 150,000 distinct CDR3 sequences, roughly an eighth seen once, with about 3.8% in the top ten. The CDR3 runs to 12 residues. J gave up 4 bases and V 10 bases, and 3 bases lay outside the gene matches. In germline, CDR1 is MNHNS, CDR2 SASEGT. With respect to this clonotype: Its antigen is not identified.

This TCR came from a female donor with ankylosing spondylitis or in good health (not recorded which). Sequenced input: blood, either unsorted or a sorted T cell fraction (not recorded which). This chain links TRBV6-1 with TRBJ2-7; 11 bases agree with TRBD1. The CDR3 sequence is CATGQGAYEQYF. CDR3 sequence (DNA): TGTGCCACCGGACAGGGGGCTTACGAGCAGTACTTC.